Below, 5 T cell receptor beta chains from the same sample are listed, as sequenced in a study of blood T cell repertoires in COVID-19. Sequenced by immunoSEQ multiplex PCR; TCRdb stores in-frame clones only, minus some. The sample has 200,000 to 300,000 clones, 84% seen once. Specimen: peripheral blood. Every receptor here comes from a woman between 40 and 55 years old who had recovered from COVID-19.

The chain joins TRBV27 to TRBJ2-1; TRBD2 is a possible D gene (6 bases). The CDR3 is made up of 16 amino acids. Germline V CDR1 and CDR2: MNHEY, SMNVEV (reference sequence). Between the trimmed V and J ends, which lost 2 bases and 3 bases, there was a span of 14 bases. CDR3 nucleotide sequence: TGTGCCAGCAGTTTAATCCGGGGGAACTACTACAATGAGCAGTTCTTC. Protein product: CASSLIRGNYYNEQFF.

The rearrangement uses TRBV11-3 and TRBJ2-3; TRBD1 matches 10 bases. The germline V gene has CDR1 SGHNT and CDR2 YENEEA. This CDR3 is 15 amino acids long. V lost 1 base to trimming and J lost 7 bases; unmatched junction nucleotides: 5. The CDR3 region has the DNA TGTGCCAGCAGCTTAGGCGGGACAGGGGAAAATACGCAGTATTTT. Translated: CASSLGGTGENTQYF.

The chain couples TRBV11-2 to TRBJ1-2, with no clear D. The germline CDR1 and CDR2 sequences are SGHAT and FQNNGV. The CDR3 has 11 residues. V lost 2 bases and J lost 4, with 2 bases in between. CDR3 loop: CASSLRYGYTF. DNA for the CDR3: TGTGCCAGCAGCTTACGCTATGGCTACACCTTC.

In nucleotides, the CDR3 is TGCGCCAGCAGCTTGAGCGGGGGAAACACCATATATTTT. Encoded protein: CASSLSGGNTIYF. The V and J genes are TRBV5-1 and TRBJ1-3; D uncertain. Germline V CDR1 and CDR2: SGHRS, YFSETQ. The CDR3 length is 13 residues. V lost 1 base and J lost 4, with 6 bases in between.

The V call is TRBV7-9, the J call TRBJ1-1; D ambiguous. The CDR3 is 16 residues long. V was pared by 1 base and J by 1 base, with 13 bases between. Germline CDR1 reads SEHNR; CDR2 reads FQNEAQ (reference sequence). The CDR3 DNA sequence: TGTGCCAGCAGCTTAGTCTCGAAGGGAGCGAACACTGAAGCTTTCTTT. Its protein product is CASSLVSKGANTEAFF.